The 19 T cell receptor beta chains listed next were all sequenced from one sample in a study of blood T cell repertoires in COVID-19. Using immunoSEQ multiplex PCR, the repertoire was profiled, and TCRdb retains in-frame clones only, with some absent. Of some 150,000 clones listed, roughly 88% are singletons. Sequencing was done on a sample of PBMCs or T cells enriched from blood (not recorded which). The source of these receptors is a woman aged 25-40 years with acute COVID-19.

The V and J genes are TRBV24-1 and TRBJ2-2; D may be TRBD2 (7 bases). The CDR3 loop spans 14 amino acids. V gave up 4 bases and J gave up 7 bases, with 12 bases separating them. The germline V gene encodes CDR1 KGHDR and CDR2 SFDVKD. CDR3 nucleotide sequence: TGTGCCACCAGTGAGGTCGGGGGGCGCGGGGAGCTGTTTTTT. As protein: CATSEVGGRGELFF.

The chain links TRBV27 to TRBJ1-2; 8 bases are a match to TRBD1. Germline assignment: CDR1 MNHEY and CDR2 SMNVEV (reference sequence). The CDR3 covers 14 residues. Germline trimming cut 5 bases from V and 2 bases from J; bases unmatched to any gene: 4. The CDR3 is CASSMNRGNYGYTF. In DNA form, the CDR3 reads TGTGCCAGCAGTATGAACAGGGGGAACTATGGCTACACCTTC.

The CDR3 coding sequence is TGCGCCAGCAGAGCGGGGATGAACACTGAAGCTTTCTTT. Translated, it gives CASRAGMNTEAFF. The chain employs TRBV5-1 and TRBJ1-1, with unresolved D. CDR1 is SGHRS, CDR2 YFSETQ, per germline. The CDR3 length is 13 residues. Trimming pared 5 bases from V and 0 bases from J, leaving 8 bases between.

The J gene is TRBJ1-4, the V gene TRBV4-3, with a weak D call TRBD1 (5 bases). The germline V gene has CDR1 LGHNA and CDR2 YSLEER. Trimming took off 1 base at V and 7 bases at J, with 13 bases between the two ends. The CDR3 spans 15 residues. The CDR3 DNA sequence: TGCGCCAGCAGCCAAGGTTGGGGCGTACGTGAAAAACTGTTTTTT. As protein: CASSQGWGVREKLFF.

As regards this clone: A read error may account for a junction end that differs from germline. J is TRBJ2-7 and V is TRBV5-6; D unclear. The CDR3 sequence is 15 residues long. CDR1 is SGHDT and CDR2 is YYEEEE in the germline V gene. CDR3: CASSFITAGGPEGSF. The CDR3 nucleotides read TGTGCCAGCAGCTTCATTACGGCAGGTGGGCCTGAAGGAAGCTTC. Variable domain in full (rest from reference TRBV5-6 and TRBJ2-7): DAGVTQSPTHLIKTRGQQVTLRCSPKSGHDTVSWYQQALGQGPQFIFQYYEEEERQRGNFPDRFSGHQFPNYSSELNVNALLLGDSALYLCASSFITAGGPEGSFGPGTRLTVT.

This chain links TRBV28 with TRBJ2-2, with D perhaps TRBD1 (6 bases). Between the trimmed V and J ends, which lost 8 bases and 5 bases, there was a span of 24 bases. This CDR3 comprises 17 residues. The germline V gene has CDR1 MDHEN and CDR2 SYDVKM. The DNA of the CDR3 is TGTGCCAGCGCTATTTCAGGGGCCAGGGTGGCGACCGGGGAGCTGTTTTTT. Amino acids: CASAISGARVATGELFF.

The chain joins TRBV30 to TRBJ1-5; 9 nucleotides agree with TRBD1. V was clipped by 2 bases and J by 6 bases; unmatched bases: 2. The CDR3 totals 13 residues. CDR1 and CDR2 from the germline V gene are GTSNPN and SVGIG (reference sequence). The CDR3 DNA sequence: TGTGCCTGGAGTCTGGACAGGGGTCAGCCCCAGCATTTT. Translated, it gives CAWSLDRGQPQHF.

The genes are TRBV5-4 and TRBJ2-7, with D unclear. The ends were cut back, 0 bases at V and 2 bases at J, with 9 bases in the middle. The CDR3 runs 14 residues. Germline CDR1 and CDR2: SGHNT and YYREEE (reference sequence). CDR3 coding DNA: TGTGCCAGCAGCTTGGTGACACAACCCTACGAGCAGTACTTC. Its translation is CASSLVTQPYEQYF.

This chain links TRBV27 with TRBJ1-1, with a weak D call TRBD1 (6 bases). CDR3 size: 15 residues. V dropped 3 bases and J dropped 1 base, with 12 bases sitting between them. Germline-derived CDR1 and CDR2 are MNHEY and SMNVEV (reference sequence). The CDR3 loop reads CASSFAGRGNTEAFF. The CDR3 DNA reads as TGTGCCAGCAGTTTCGCGGGCAGGGGGAACACTGAAGCTTTCTTT.

The chain combines TRBV6-5 with TRBJ2-7, with TRBD1 as a possible D gene (6 bases). The V gene lost 0 bases and the J gene lost 3 bases, with 6 bases spanning the gap. The CDR3 has 13 amino acids. Per germline, CDR1 MNHEY and CDR2 SVGAGI. Here the CDR3 reads CASSYSQGYEQYF. The CDR3 nucleotides read TGTGCCAGCAGTTACTCACAGGGCTACGAGCAGTACTTC.

The J gene is TRBJ1-5, the V gene TRBV2; 7 bases fit TRBD1. With 8 bases clipped from V and 2 bases from J, the junction kept 0 bases outside the gene matches. This CDR3 region has 12 residues. Looked up from germline, CDR1 is SNHLY and CDR2 is FYNNEI. The CDR3 reads CASGQGNQPQHF. CDR3 sequence (DNA): TGTGCCAGCGGACAGGGCAATCAGCCCCAGCATTTT.

This clone was seen more than once but under ten times. The rearrangement uses TRBV20-1 and TRBJ2-2, with D possibly being TRBD2 (5 bases). CDR1 and CDR2 from the germline V gene are DFQATT and SNEGSKA (reference sequence). The CDR3 totals 13 residues. V was cut by 3 bases and J by 10 bases, with 15 bases left in between. The CDR3 DNA follows: TGCAGTGCTAGTGCCGGGGAAGTCTCGGAGCTGTTTTTT. Protein product: CSASAGEVSELFF.

The chain combines TRBV19 with TRBJ1-5; 9 bases fit TRBD1. The germline gives CDR1 LNHDA, CDR2 SQIVND (reference sequence). CDR3 length: 17 residues. Trimming removed 5 bases from V and 0 bases from J; junction bases left unmatched: 8. The CDR3 spells CASSLWTGDYSNQPQHF. DNA for the CDR3: TGTGCCAGTAGTCTCTGGACAGGGGACTATAGCAATCAGCCCCAGCATTTT.

The chain uses TRBV5-1 and TRBJ2-3, with D unresolved. The germline V and J ends were trimmed by 6 bases and 3 bases, with 14 bases remaining between them. CDR3 length: 14 residues. The germline gives CDR1 SGHRS, CDR2 YFSETQ. Written as DNA, the CDR3 is TGCGCCAGCATGTTAGACACAGCAACAGATACGCAGTATTTT. It yields the protein CASMLDTATDTQYF. Full variable domain (outside the CDR3, taken from reference TRBV5-1 and TRBJ2-3): KAGVTQTPRYLIKTRGQQVTLSCSPISGHRSVSWYQQTPGQGLQFLFEYFSETQRNKGNFPGRFSGRQFSNSRSEMNVSTLELGDSALYLCASMLDTATDTQYFGPGTRLTVL.

The gene calls are TRBV19 and TRBJ2-7, with 8 positions matching TRBD2. Trimming at V came to 4 bases and at J to 6 bases, leaving 8 bases not matched to a gene. The CDR3 sequence is 14 residues long. Germline CDR1 reads LNHDA; CDR2 reads SQIVND (reference sequence). CDR3 bases: TGTGCCAGTAGTACCCCAGCGGGAGCTCTCGAGCAGTACTTC. Protein sequence: CASSTPAGALEQYF.

The chain combines TRBV19 with TRBJ2-1; 10 bases align to TRBD1. The germline V gene has CDR1 LNHDA and CDR2 SQIVND (reference sequence). V trimming: 11 bases; J trimming: 9 bases; junction bases outside the gene matches: 13. This CDR3 spans 14 amino acids. The CDR3 bases are TGTGCCGGCCAAAGAAGGACAGGGGGGAGTGAGCAGTTCTTC. Its translation: CAGQRRTGGSEQFF.

The CDR3, as DNA: TGTGCCAGCAGTTACGTTGGAGGTCTCCCATACAATGAGCAGTTCTTC. Protein product: CASSYVGGLPYNEQFF. The V and J genes are TRBV6-2 or TRBV6-3 and TRBJ2-1, with TRBD2 as a possible D gene (5 bases). V dropped 2 bases and J dropped 4 bases, with 15 bases sitting between them. CDR3 size: 16 residues. Per germline, CDR1 MNHEY and CDR2 SVGEGT.

The chain joins TRBV18 to TRBJ2-3; no firm D call. This CDR3 comprises 15 residues. Trimming removed 2 bases at V and 4 bases at J, with 13 bases between. Germline CDR1 KGHSH, CDR2 LQKENI. CDR3 DNA sequence: TGTGCCAGCTCACCATCGTCACCGGGTCCAGATACGCAGTATTTT. Translation: CASSPSSPGPDTQYF.

The genes are TRBV29-1 and TRBJ1-1; D perhaps matches TRBD1 (5 bases). The germline CDR1 and CDR2 sequences are SQVTM and ANQGSEA. V dropped 3 bases and J dropped 10 bases, with 18 bases sitting between them. The CDR3 is made up of 13 amino acids. CDR3 sequence (DNA): TGCAGCGTTGATTGGGGGGAAAAAAGGGGAGCTTTCTTT. It specifies CSVDWGEKRGAFF.